These 30 T cell receptor beta chains came from one sample sequenced in a study of Graves' ophthalmopathy and Graves' hyperthyroidism. From RNA, the CDR3 regions of TCR beta chains were amplified and sequenced. A first-round RT-PCR used HTBI primers, followed by a second-round multiplex PCR. TCRdb redid the calling of the multiplex PCR reads with MiXCR, one entry per CDR3 protein. The sample includes a few hundred thousand distinct CDR3 sequences, about 15% of them seen just once. Sequenced input: peripheral blood. The source is an adult woman with stable Graves' hyperthyroidism.

This clonotype was counted a few times. The chain links TRBV2 to TRBJ2-7, with a possible D match to TRBD1 (6 bases). The V end was cut by 6 bases, the J end by 2 bases, with 17 bases between. This CDR3 contains 15 residues. The germline V gene encodes CDR1 SNHLY and CDR2 FYNNEI. The CDR3 protein is CASSHRVSLPYEQYF. The CDR3 bases are TGTGCCAGCAGCCACAGGGTTTCTCTACCCTACGAGCAGTACTTC.

This clonotype was recorded at least ten times. V gene TRBV6-5 combines with J gene TRBJ2-5, with D possibly TRBD1 on 5 matching bases. V was trimmed by 6 bases and J by 2 bases, leaving 22 bases between them. Germline V gene sequence: CDR1 MNHEY, CDR2 SVGAGI. The CDR3 sequence is 17 residues long. CDR3 amino acids: CASRIDARQRSQETQYF. CDR3 bases: TGTGCCAGCAGAATCGACGCGAGACAGCGATCGCAAGAGACCCAGTACTTC.

This clonotype was detected many times. This chain uses TRBV12-3 or TRBV12-4 with TRBJ1-5; possible D gene TRBD1, 6 bases. The CDR3 contains 16 residues. Trimming removed 5 bases at V and 4 bases at J, with 18 bases between. CDR3 coding DNA: TGTGCCAGCAGTGAACAGGGTTTTACCCCGAATCAGCCCCAGCATTTT. Protein: CASSEQGFTPNQPQHF.

This chain uses TRBV28 with TRBJ2-2, with D possibly being TRBD1 or TRBD2 (5 bases each). The CDR3 is 16 residues long. Trimming took off 8 bases at V and 7 bases at J, with 23 bases between the two ends. Germline CDR1 MDHEN, CDR2 SYDVKM. For the CDR3, the DNA is TGTGCCAGCCGAGAACCGGGGCCCTCGAGGGTCGGGGAGCTGTTTTTT. Protein sequence: CASREPGPSRVGELFF.

This clonotype was recorded at least ten times. This chain uses TRBV20-1 with TRBJ1-2; D is unclear. Germline-derived CDR1 and CDR2 are DFQATT and SNEGSKA (reference sequence). Trimming took off 1 base at V and 8 bases at J, with 11 bases between the two ends. This CDR3 region has 12 residues. Here the CDR3 DNA reads TGCAGTGCTAGAGTCACAGCGGAAGGCTACACCTTC. As protein: CSARVTAEGYTF.

This clonotype was recorded many times. CDR3 sequence (DNA): TGTGCCAGCGGGTGGGGTTTCAACGAGCAGTACTTC. It codes for CASGWGFNEQYF. V and J are TRBV6-2 or TRBV6-3 and TRBJ2-7; D is undetermined. The CDR3 covers 12 residues. Germline V gene data show CDR1 as MNHEY and CDR2 as SVGEGT. Trimming cost V 8 bases and J 5 bases, with 13 bases left between them.

The chain is built from TRBV12-3 or TRBV12-4 and TRBJ1-2; D is unresolved. The CDR3 spans 14 residues. Between the trimmed V and J ends, which lost 1 base and 4 bases, there was a span of 10 bases. Written as DNA, the CDR3 is TGTGCCAGCAGTTTAGGGGATTTCGCCTATGGCTACACCTTC. Translated: CASSLGDFAYGYTF.

This clonotype occurred many times. The chain recombines TRBV27 with TRBJ1-1; D is possibly TRBD1 (6 bases). CDR3 length equals 16 residues. The V and J ends lost 5 bases and 3 bases respectively, with 19 bases between them. The germline CDR1 and CDR2 sequences are MNHEY and SMNVEV (reference sequence). CDR3 nucleotide sequence: TGTGCCAGCAGTGGCAGGGGTAGGTTTAGGGACACTGAAGCTTTCTTT. It specifies CASSGRGRFRDTEAFF.

This clonotype has only a few counts. V gene TRBV5-5 combines with J gene TRBJ2-7; D perhaps matches TRBD1 (6 bases). Germline V CDR1 and CDR2: SGHKS, YYEKEE (reference sequence). CDR3 size: 14 residues. V was shortened by 4 bases and J by 4 bases, with 15 bases between the two germline ends. CDR3 protein: CASSITGMGYEQYF. For the CDR3, the DNA is TGTGCCAGCAGCATAACAGGGATGGGATACGAGCAGTACTTC.

V usage is TRBV15 and J usage is TRBJ1-5; 9 bases match TRBD1. The CDR3 runs 15 residues. Germline V lookup: CDR1 LNHNV, CDR2 YYDKDF (reference sequence). V gave up 3 bases and J gave up 4 bases; unmatched junction bases: 4. CDR3 bases: TGTGCCACCAGCAGGGTGACAGGGGGGAATCAGCCCCAGCATTTT. Translating gives CATSRVTGGNQPQHF.

V is TRBV29-1 and J is TRBJ1-1, with D unclear. The germline CDR1 and CDR2 sequences are SQVTM and ANQGSEA. Trimming pared 3 bases from V and 1 base from J, leaving 6 bases between. This CDR3 contains 12 residues. The CDR3 here is CSVEKGNTEAFF. The CDR3 DNA follows: TGCAGCGTTGAGAAAGGGAACACTGAAGCTTTCTTT.

The table lists this clonotype with many counts. This rearrangement joins TRBV7-2 to TRBJ2-5, with TRBD2 identical over 13 bases. Germline V CDR1 and CDR2: SGHTA, FQGNSA. V shed 6 bases and J 5 bases; nucleotides not matched to a gene: 6. The CDR3 consists of 15 residues. CDR3 nucleotide sequence: TGTGCCAGCAGTTATCAGACTAGCGGGAGGGAGACCCAGTACTTC. Protein: CASSYQTSGRETQYF.

The table lists this clonotype with many counts. Here the CDR3 reads CASCASQFLQETQYF. The DNA for the CDR3 is TGCGCCAGTTGTGCATCCCAGTTCCTGCAAGAGACCCAGTACTTC. The J gene is TRBJ2-5, the V gene TRBV5-1; D remains ambiguous. Between the trimmed V and J ends, which lost 8 bases and 2 bases, there was a span of 19 bases. CDR3 length equals 15 residues. Germline lookup yields CDR1 SGHRS and CDR2 YFSETQ.

Details on this clonotype: At one boundary the junction diverges from the germline segment, which might be a read error. The genes are TRBV18 and TRBJ1-5; maybe TRBD1 (6 bases). The CDR3 spans 15 residues. The germline gives CDR1 KGHSH, CDR2 LQKENI. The DNA for the CDR3 is TGTGCCAGCTCACCTCCAGGGGCGGATGGTCAGCCCCAGCAGTTT. This translates into CASSPPGADGQPQQF.

This clonotype has at least ten counts. This sequence joins TRBV29-1 and TRBJ1-2, with 9 bases that match TRBD1. With 4 bases clipped from V and 3 bases from J, the junction kept 3 bases outside the gene matches. This CDR3 has 13 amino acids. CDR1 is SQVTM, CDR2 ANQGSEA, per germline. The CDR3 protein is CSVGTGAYYGYTF. DNA of the CDR3: TGCAGCGTTGGGACAGGGGCCTACTATGGCTACACCTTC.

At least ten counts were recorded for this clonotype. The V call is TRBV20-1, the J call TRBJ1-1; D unresolved. The CDR3 consists of 12 residues. V lost 0 bases and J 10 bases, leaving 12 bases between the germline ends. CDR1 DFQATT and CDR2 SNEGSKA come from the germline V gene (reference sequence). CDR3 coding DNA: TGCAGTGCTAGAGAGGAGGCCCCCGGAGCTTTCTTT. Residues: CSAREEAPGAFF.

This clonotype occurred many times. The chain has TRBV12-3 or TRBV12-4 and TRBJ2-4; D remains unclear. The CDR3 contains 12 residues. V lost 1 base and J lost 15, with 13 bases in between. CDR3 sequence: CASSLEWTPGYF. The DNA for the CDR3 is TGTGCCAGCAGTTTAGAATGGACCCCCGGGTACTTC.

Ten or more counts support this clonotype. The CDR3 reads CASSFGGGWAFF. CDR3 sequence (DNA): TGTGCCAGCAGTTTCGGAGGGGGGTGGGCTTTCTTT. The V call is TRBV12-3 or TRBV12-4, the J call TRBJ1-1; possible D gene TRBD1, 6 bases. V lost 3 bases and J 11 bases, leaving 13 bases between the germline ends. This CDR3 has 12 amino acids.

This clonotype was recorded many times. The chain links TRBV7-2 to TRBJ1-5; a weak D match, TRBD1 (5 bases). CDR3 length: 13 amino acids. Germline CDR1 SGHTA, CDR2 FQGNSA. Trimming pared 4 bases from V and 5 bases from J, leaving 9 bases between. CDR3 in DNA: TGTGCCAGCAGCTGGGGGGGAGATCAGCCCCAGCATTTT. Translating it yields CASSWGGDQPQHF.

In this sample, this clonotype turned up many times. The chain carries TRBV12-3 or TRBV12-4 and TRBJ2-7; 7 nucleotides align to TRBD1. This CDR3 contains 13 residues. Unmatched junction bases numbered 8, after V lost 8 bases and J lost 4 bases. For the CDR3, the DNA is TGTGCCAGCCAGGCCGGGACAGAATACGAGCAGTACTTC. This encodes CASQAGTEYEQYF.

This clonotype was observed at least ten times. The chain has TRBV20-1 and TRBJ1-1; D ambiguous. The CDR3 extends over 14 amino acids. V dropped 6 bases and J dropped 1 base, with 15 bases sitting between them. CDR1 is DFQATT, CDR2 SNEGSKA, per germline (reference sequence). This CDR3 reads CSAPAVGRNTEAFF. In DNA, the CDR3 is TGCAGTGCCCCCGCGGTAGGGCGGAACACTGAAGCTTTCTTT.

The chain couples TRBV6-1 to TRBJ1-1, with 7 bases aligning to TRBD1. The germline V gene has CDR1 MNHNS and CDR2 SASEGT. CDR3 length equals 15 residues. J gave up 0 bases and V 0 bases, and 1 base lay outside the gene matches. CDR3 region: CASSEAGQLNTEAFF. The CDR3 DNA sequence: TGTGCCAGCAGTGAAGCGGGACAGCTGAACACTGAAGCTTTCTTT.

This clonotype was counted at least ten times. The CDR3 loop reads CASSLKGAIQPQHF. DNA of the CDR3: TGTGCCAGCAGTTTAAAAGGGGCGATTCAGCCCCAGCATTTT. The chain links TRBV28 to TRBJ1-5; D might be TRBD1 (5 bases). Trimming took 2 bases from V and 6 from J, leaving 11 bases between them. The germline V gene encodes CDR1 MDHEN and CDR2 SYDVKM. The length of the CDR3 is 14 residues.

This clonotype was recorded many times. This sequence joins TRBV12-5 and TRBJ1-1; 7 bases map to TRBD1. The CDR3 runs to 16 residues. Germline V lookup: CDR1 LGHNT, CDR2 FRNRAP. The trim removed 2 bases at V and 2 bases at J, leaving 8 bases unmatched. The CDR3 bases are TGTGCTAGTGGTTTGTCAGGGGGGCACATAAACACTGAAGCTTTCTTT. This sequence encodes CASGLSGGHINTEAFF.

The table lists this clonotype with a few counts. A much larger clone differs by one base, so this may be a read error. J is TRBJ2-2 and V is TRBV27; D not resolved. Germline V gene lookup returns CDR1 MNHEY and CDR2 SMNVEV (reference sequence). This CDR3 region has 13 residues. The CDR3 DNA is TGTGCCAGCAGTCAACAGAGGTTCGGAGAGCTGTTGTTT. Encoded protein: CASSQQRFGELLF.

This clonotype appeared many times. This chain links TRBV10-3 with TRBJ1-2; TRBD1 is a possible D gene (6 bases). The CDR3 is 13 residues long. Between the trimmed V and J ends, which lost 2 bases and 5 bases, there was a span of 9 bases. CDR1 is ENHRY, CDR2 SYGVKD, per germline. This CDR3 reads CAISEAGDYGYTF. DNA of the CDR3: TGTGCCATCAGTGAGGCAGGGGATTATGGCTACACCTTC.

At least ten counts were recorded for this clonotype. The V gene is TRBV12-3 or TRBV12-4, the J gene TRBJ1-1; 7 positions agree with TRBD1. J lost 3 bases, V lost 1 base, and 5 bases had no gene match. The CDR3 runs to 15 residues. The CDR3 coding sequence is TGTGCCAGCAGTTTAGGCCCCGGGACAGACACTGAAGCTTTCTTT. Translation gives CASSLGPGTDTEAFF.

This clonotype was seen a handful of times. The chain links TRBV18 to TRBJ2-7; 8 bases match TRBD2. The CDR3 spans 17 residues. Trimming took 0 bases from V and 3 from J; bases not matched to a gene: 10. Germline CDR1 KGHSH, CDR2 LQKENI. CDR3 bases: TGTGCCAGCTCACCACCATCTAGGGGCGGGGGGAACTACGAGCAGTACTTC. Residues: CASSPPSRGGGNYEQYF.

There are many counts of this clonotype. This rearrangement joins TRBV28 to TRBJ2-7; TRBD2 is a possible D gene (6 bases). The V end was cut by 6 bases, the J end by 4 bases, with 16 bases between. The CDR3 is 14 amino acids. Germline V gene data show CDR1 as MDHEN and CDR2 as SYDVKM. In DNA, the CDR3 is TGTGCCAGCAGAACGGGACTCGCTAATTACGAGCAGTACTTC. Protein product: CASRTGLANYEQYF.

This clonotype was counted many times. The chain is built from TRBV5-5 and TRBJ1-1, with 9 bases matching TRBD1. The CDR3 has 15 amino acids. The germline V gene encodes CDR1 SGHKS and CDR2 YYEKEE (reference sequence). The junction had 11 bases not matched to a gene; V was cut back by 6 bases and J by 5 bases. The CDR3 reads CASNTKTGGTTEAFF. The DNA for the CDR3 is TGTGCCAGCAATACTAAGACAGGGGGTACTACTGAAGCTTTCTTT.